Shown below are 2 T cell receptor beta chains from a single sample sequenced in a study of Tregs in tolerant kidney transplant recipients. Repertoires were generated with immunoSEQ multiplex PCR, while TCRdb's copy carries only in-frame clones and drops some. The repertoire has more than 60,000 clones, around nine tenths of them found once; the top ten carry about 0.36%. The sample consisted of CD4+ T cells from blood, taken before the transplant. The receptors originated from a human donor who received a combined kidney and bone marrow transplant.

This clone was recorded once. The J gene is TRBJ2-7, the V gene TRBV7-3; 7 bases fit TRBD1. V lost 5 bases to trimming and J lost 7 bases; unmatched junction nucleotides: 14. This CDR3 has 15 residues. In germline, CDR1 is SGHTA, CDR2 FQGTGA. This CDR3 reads CASSLNLGGPGEQYF. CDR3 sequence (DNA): TGTGCCAGCAGCCTTAACCTAGGGGGCCCGGGGGAGCAGTACTTC.

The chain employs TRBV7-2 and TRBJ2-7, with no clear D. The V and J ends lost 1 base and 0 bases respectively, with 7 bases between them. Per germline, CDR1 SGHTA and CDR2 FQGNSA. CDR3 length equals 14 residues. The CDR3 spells CASSLVARSYEQYF. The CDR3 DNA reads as TGTGCCAGCAGCTTAGTGGCTCGCTCCTACGAGCAGTACTTC.